Listed below are T cell receptor beta chains from one sample, sequenced in a study of T cell responses to AZD1222 COVID-19 vaccine. Sequencing used immunoSEQ multiplex PCR; TCRdb keeps in-frame clones, though not all of them. In the table there are some 120,000 clones, approximately 90% of which are singletons. Sequencing used peripheral blood, obtained on day 0 of MenACWY control vaccination. All receptors come from an adult in good health. Both conserved end residues are part of each CDR3. Each record gives: CDR3 DNA, CDR3 protein, clone size, D gene, V gene, J gene. The D gene is left open where the match is weak. Clone size is given for some rows only: seen once, a few or many times, or a class if the clone is expanded.

TGTGCCAGCAGTTTCCGAGCGGGGGCCACAGATACGCAGTATTTT,CASSFRAGATDTQYF,few,TRBD2,TRBV27,TRBJ2-3
TGTGCCAGCAGCTCACAGGGGTCGTACGAGCAGTACTTC,CASSSQGSYEQYF,NA,TRBD1,TRBV7-9,TRBJ2-7
TGTGCCAGCAGCCCAAATCGGGGGCGGACTGAAGCTTTCTTT,CASSPNRGRTEAFF,NA,NA,TRBV11-3,TRBJ1-1
TGTGCCAGCACCTCGGGGGGGGCGTTCTATGGCTACACCTTC,CASTSGGAFYGYTF,NA,NA,TRBV6-5,TRBJ1-2
TGTGCCAGCAGTCCCCGTCCGGGGTTCAATCTGAACACTGAAGCTTTCTTT,CASSPRPGFNLNTEAFF,NA,NA,TRBV2,TRBJ1-1
TGTGCCAGCAGCCAGAGGGGGCAGTATGGAAACATTCAGTACTTC,CASSQRGQYGNIQYF,NA,TRBD1,TRBV14,TRBJ2-4
TGTGCCAGCACCAAGACAGTGAATGAAAAACTGTTTTTT,CASTKTVNEKLFF,NA,NA,TRBV5-6,TRBJ1-4
TGTGCCAGCAGTTACTCAAGGGTGGGAGACACTGAAGCTTTCTTT,CASSYSRVGDTEAFF,once,NA,TRBV6-5,TRBJ1-1
TGTGCCAGTAGAGTGGGGGACTTAAGCACAGATACGCAGTATTTT,CASRVGDLSTDTQYF,NA,NA,TRBV19,TRBJ2-3
TGTGCCAGCAGCTGGGAGAGCGGGTTGAAAGATACGCAGTATTTT,CASSWESGLKDTQYF,NA,NA,TRBV9,TRBJ2-3
TGTGCCAGCAGTGACGTTCAGGGGCACAATCAGCCCCAGCATTTT,CASSDVQGHNQPQHF,NA,NA,TRBV6-1,TRBJ1-5